Listed here are 24 T cell receptor beta chains from one sample, sequenced in a study of T cells in Graves' hyperthyroidism and ophthalmopathy. RNA transcripts served as the template for amplifying TCR beta CDR3 regions. First-round RT-PCR with HTBI primers amplified the TCR CDR3 region. Each CDR3 protein is one row after TCRdb ran MiXCR on the multiplex PCR reads. The sample lists 550,000 to 600,000 distinct CDR3 sequences; 13% to 15% were seen once. Sequencing was carried out using blood. These receptors were obtained from a woman aged 18-30 years with Graves' ophthalmopathy.

This clonotype was observed many times. The chain carries TRBV28 and TRBJ2-3; 7 bases fit TRBD1. CDR3 length equals 13 residues. Germline CDR1 reads MDHEN; CDR2 reads SYDVKM. Unmatched junction bases numbered 6, after V lost 10 bases and J lost 2 bases. CDR3 in DNA: TGTGCCATCGCGGACAGGATCACAGATACGCAGTATTTT. Translation: CAIADRITDTQYF.

This clonotype was seen a handful of times. The chain combines TRBV27 with TRBJ1-1, with a weak D call TRBD1 (5 bases). The V and J ends lost 5 bases and 4 bases respectively, with 14 bases between them. Germline lookup yields CDR1 MNHEY and CDR2 SMNVEV (reference sequence). This CDR3 has 14 amino acids. CDR3 protein: CASSVSRVVTEAFF. The CDR3 DNA is TGTGCCAGCAGTGTTTCCAGGGTTGTCACTGAAGCTTTCTTT.

This chain joins TRBV20-1 and TRBJ1-3, with D possibly matching TRBD1 (5 bases). This CDR3 spans 13 amino acids. V was shortened by 6 bases and J by 0 bases, with 9 bases between the two germline ends. Germline V gives CDR1 DFQATT, CDR2 SNEGSKA (reference sequence). The CDR3: CSAQGVSGNTIYF. For the CDR3, the DNA is TGCAGTGCCCAGGGAGTCTCTGGAAACACCATATATTTT.

At least ten counts were recorded for this clonotype. The rearrangement links TRBV28 to TRBJ2-7; 9 bases agree with TRBD1. The germline V gene has CDR1 MDHEN and CDR2 SYDVKM. CDR3 length: 16 amino acids. Losses at the gene ends were 5 bases for V and 1 base for J; bases not matched to a gene: 9. The DNA of the CDR3 is TGTGCCAGCAGTCGCACCTCCGGGACAGGGTCCTACGAGCAGTACTTC. Its translation is CASSRTSGTGSYEQYF.

This clonotype was seen only a few times. The genes are TRBV9 and TRBJ2-2; D tentatively fits TRBD1 or TRBD2 (5 bases each). The germline CDR1 and CDR2 sequences are SGDLS and YYNGEE. CDR3 length: 16 residues. V was cut by 2 bases and J by 2 bases, with 13 bases left in between. The CDR3 coding sequence is TGTGCCAGCAGCGTTGTGGGGACCTTCAACACCGGGGAGCTGTTTTTT. It is translated as CASSVVGTFNTGELFF.

This clonotype was observed many times. V gene TRBV12-3 or TRBV12-4 combines with J gene TRBJ1-1, with TRBD1 as a possible D gene (6 bases). V was cut by 3 bases and J by 1 base, with 9 bases left in between. The length of the CDR3 is 14 residues. DNA of the CDR3: TGTGCCAGCAGTTTGACAGGTTCGAACACTGAAGCTTTCTTT. Protein: CASSLTGSNTEAFF.

This clonotype has a count of ten or more. The chain has TRBV5-1 and TRBJ2-1; 7 bases line up with TRBD2. Trimming at V came to 0 bases and at J to 9 bases, leaving 6 bases not matched to a gene. In germline, CDR1 is SGHRS, CDR2 YFSETQ. The CDR3 consists of 14 residues. This CDR3 reads CASSLVRERGEQFF. The CDR3 region has the DNA TGCGCCAGCAGCTTGGTGCGGGAGAGGGGTGAGCAGTTCTTC.

Many counts were recorded for this clonotype. V is TRBV5-1 and J is TRBJ2-3; D possibly matches TRBD1 or TRBD2 (5 bases each). CDR3 length: 15 amino acids. Trimming left V 2 bases short and J 9 bases short, with 19 bases between. The V gene's germline CDR1 is SGHRS and CDR2 YFSETQ. CDR3 protein: CASSLGTEVRWTQYF. For the CDR3, the DNA is TGCGCCAGCAGCTTAGGGACGGAGGTTCGGTGGACGCAGTATTTT.

The CDR3: CASSPRRTGTGGRREQYF. The CDR3 bases are TGTGCCAGCTCACCACGCCGGACAGGGACCGGCGGGAGACGCGAGCAGTACTTC. The chain employs TRBV2 and TRBJ2-7, with D perhaps matching TRBD1 (8 bases). This CDR3 spans 18 amino acids. V gave up 8 bases and J gave up 6 bases, with 32 bases separating them. The V gene's germline CDR1 is SNHLY and CDR2 FYNNEI.

This clonotype was picked up many times. The J gene is TRBJ2-7, the V gene TRBV6-1, with 7 bases fitting TRBD1. The germline V gene encodes CDR1 MNHNS and CDR2 SASEGT. V gave up 6 bases and J gave up 1 base; unmatched junction bases: 6. The length of the CDR3 is 14 residues. The CDR3 DNA reads TGTGCCAGCAGCACTTACAGGGGATCCTACGAGCAGTACTTC. Translated: CASSTYRGSYEQYF.

The chain joins TRBV30 to TRBJ2-4, with D possibly TRBD2 on 6 matching bases. This CDR3 comprises 15 residues. The V gene lost 7 bases and the J gene lost 2 bases, with 18 bases spanning the gap. Germline V CDR1 and CDR2: GTSNPN, SVGIG (reference sequence). CDR3 protein: CAYSRPRGTKNIQYF. CDR3 nucleotides: TGTGCCTACTCTAGACCACGGGGGACCAAAAACATTCAGTACTTC.

This clonotype appeared many times. The chain combines TRBV20-1 with TRBJ1-1, with D possibly being TRBD1 (5 bases). Germline values: CDR1 DFQATT, CDR2 SNEGSKA (reference sequence). The CDR3 totals 18 residues. V shed 2 bases and J shed 0 bases, with 22 bases lying between them. CDR3 DNA: TGCAGTGCTAGAAGGGGAATGGGGACGCCAGTGATGAACACTGAAGCTTTCTTT. Translating it yields CSARRGMGTPVMNTEAFF.

The rearrangement links TRBV7-8 to TRBJ1-4; TRBD1 matches 10 bases. The ends lost 1 base at V and 10 bases at J; junction bases unmatched: 6. The length of the CDR3 is 15 residues. Germline CDR1 is SGHVS and CDR2 is FQNEAQ. The CDR3 spells CASSLEGTGVGKLFF. DNA for the CDR3: TGTGCCAGCAGCTTAGAAGGGACAGGGGTTGGAAAACTGTTTTTT.

This clonotype was observed many times. The chain uses TRBV2 and TRBJ2-1; D might be TRBD1 (6 bases). This CDR3 is 13 amino acids long. CDR1 is SNHLY, CDR2 FYNNEI, per germline. Trimming removed 7 bases at V and 9 bases at J, with 16 bases between. CDR3 DNA: TGTGCCAGCAATGTACAGGGATACTTTGAGCAGTTCTTC. Protein sequence: CASNVQGYFEQFF.

The CDR3 spells CASSSWVDYGYTF. DNA for the CDR3: TGTGCCAGCAGTTCTTGGGTAGACTATGGCTACACCTTC. The chain joins TRBV12-3 or TRBV12-4 to TRBJ1-2; no definite D call. This CDR3 spans 13 amino acids. V lost 4 bases to trimming and J lost 3 bases, with 9 bases between them.

This clonotype was picked up many times. The chain carries TRBV11-2 and TRBJ2-1; possible D gene TRBD1, 6 bases. Germline assignment: CDR1 SGHAT and CDR2 FQNNGV. The CDR3 is 14 amino acids. V was shortened by 5 bases and J by 5 bases, with 13 bases between the two germline ends. CDR3 region: CASSPRQVHNEQFF. The CDR3 region has the DNA TGTGCCAGCAGCCCCAGACAGGTCCACAATGAGCAGTTCTTC.

Concerning this clonotype itself: The CDR3 ends on some other residue instead of the conserved phenylalanine or tryptophan, so this is likely a read error. The genes are TRBV28 and TRBJ2-7; D might be TRBD1 (5 bases). CDR3 length equals 12 residues. CDR1 and CDR2 from the germline V gene are MDHEN and SYDVKM. V shed 5 bases and J shed 3 bases, with 8 bases lying between them. CDR3 DNA sequence: TGTGCCAGCAGTCAGCAGGGCTACGAGCAGTACTCC. Its protein product is CASSQQGYEQYS.

This clonotype was seen at least ten times. The chain joins TRBV19 to TRBJ1-2; D not certain. Trimming cost V 3 bases and J 6 bases, with 17 bases left between them. Looked up from germline, CDR1 is LNHDA and CDR2 is SQIVND (reference sequence). The CDR3 spans 15 residues. The CDR3 region has the DNA TGTGCCAGTAGTATCATGTCCTCGGGAGGGAATGGCTACACCTTC. Its protein is CASSIMSSGGNGYTF.

Many counts were recorded for this clonotype. The J gene is TRBJ2-7, the V gene TRBV11-2; tentative D call: TRBD2 (5 bases). V lost 1 base to trimming and J lost 6 bases, with 10 bases between them. The CDR3 consists of 13 residues. Germline values: CDR1 SGHAT, CDR2 FQNNGV. The CDR3 region is CASSLVEGAEQYF. In DNA, the CDR3 is TGTGCCAGCAGCTTAGTCGAGGGAGCCGAGCAGTACTTC.

In its sample, this clonotype was seen a few times. The V and J genes are TRBV19 and TRBJ1-5; TRBD1 might be the D (6 bases). CDR1 and CDR2 from the germline V gene are LNHDA and SQIVND (reference sequence). Trimming removed 10 bases from V and 0 bases from J, with 16 bases in between. The CDR3 covers 15 residues. CDR3 nucleotides: TGTGCCACGCGGCGAGGGGGATATAGCAATCAGCCCCAGCATTTT. Residues: CATRRGGYSNQPQHF.

This clonotype has at least ten counts. This rearrangement joins TRBV12-3 or TRBV12-4 to TRBJ2-7; 8 bases map to TRBD2. This CDR3 spans 14 amino acids. J gave up 4 bases and V 5 bases, and 7 bases lay outside the gene matches. The CDR3 coding sequence is TGTGCCAGCAGTACCCGGACTAGCTTTTACGAGCAGTACTTC. Encoded protein: CASSTRTSFYEQYF.

The sample holds many counts of this clonotype. The J gene is TRBJ1-2, the V gene TRBV12-3 or TRBV12-4; D remains ambiguous. Trimming pared 1 base from V and 12 bases from J, leaving 9 bases between. This CDR3 contains 11 residues. CDR3 loop: CASSLGVGDTF. DNA for the CDR3: TGTGCCAGCAGTTTAGGTGTGGGTGACACCTTC.

This clonotype has only a few counts. The CDR3 bases are TGTGCCAGCAGCCCGGGACAGGGAGGAGTATTTGGCTACACCTTC. Translation: CASSPGQGGVFGYTF. The chain couples TRBV3-1 to TRBJ1-2; 9 bases map to TRBD1. CDR1 LGHDT and CDR2 YNNKEL come from the germline V gene (reference sequence). CDR3 length equals 15 residues. J gave up 7 bases and V 4 bases, and 10 bases lay outside the gene matches.

The chain couples TRBV10-3 to TRBJ1-5, with a weak D call TRBD1 (5 bases). Trimming stripped 2 bases from V and 5 bases from J, with 10 bases between. The CDR3 runs to 14 residues. The germline gives CDR1 ENHRY, CDR2 SYGVKD. CDR3 coding DNA: TGTGCCATCAGTGAGGGGACTGTTTATCAGCCCCAGCATTTT. This gives the protein CAISEGTVYQPQHF.